A selection of T cell receptor beta chains follows, all from one sample in a study of beta chain features in type 1 diabetes. Repertoires were generated with immunoSEQ multiplex PCR, while TCRdb's copy carries only in-frame clones and drops some. Of tens of thousands of clones detected, 52% appear once; the ten largest clones hold around 2.7%. Sequencing input: Tregs from blood. These receptors were collected from a middle-aged woman with type 1 diabetes. Both conserved end residues are part of each CDR3. D genes are given only for firm matches. Expanded clones are given a class, and other clones once, few, many or no size at all.

V gene	D gene	clone size	J gene	CDR3 DNA	CDR3 protein
TRBV6-1	-	few	TRBJ2-2	TGTGCCAGCACCATTAACACCGGGGAGCTGTTTTTT	CASTINTGELFF
TRBV27	-	once	TRBJ2-1	TGTGCCAGCAGTGTGGCAGGGGCGTACAATGAGCAGTTCTTC	CASSVAGAYNEQFF
TRBV28	-	medium-sized	TRBJ2-1	TGTGCCAGCAGCTATCCCCCACAGGGCAATGAGCAGTTCTTC	CASSYPPQGNEQFF
TRBV6-5	TRBD1	-	TRBJ2-7	TGTGCCAGCAGTTACCGTCAGGGGGCCTCCTACGAGCAGTACTTC	CASSYRQGASYEQYF
TRBV5-1	TRBD2	few	TRBJ2-7	TGCGCCAGCAGCTTGGCCAGCGGGGAACCCTACGAGCAGTACTTC	CASSLASGEPYEQYF
TRBV7-9	-	-	TRBJ1-2	TGTGCCAGCAGCCAGGACACAAACAGACATGGCTACACCTTC	CASSQDTNRHGYTF
TRBV6-5	-	once	TRBJ2-2	TGTGCCCGCAGTTACACAGTTGCCGGGGAGCTGTTTTTT	CARSYTVAGELFF
TRBV19	-	-	TRBJ2-3	TGTGCCAGTAGTATTCCAGGGAACACAGATACGCAGTATTTT	CASSIPGNTDTQYF
TRBV7-9	TRBD2	-	TRBJ2-7	TGTGCCAGCAGCCCCGGGGGGGAGCGGGGGATTTACGAGCAGTACTTC	CASSPGGERGIYEQYF
TRBV7-9	-	-	TRBJ2-2	TGTGCCAGCAGCTTTGGGACACCGGAGGAGCTGTTTTTT	CASSFGTPEELFF
TRBV29-1	TRBD1	-	TRBJ1-2	TGCAGCGTTATGGAGGGGGCGAGTCATGGCTACACCTTC	CSVMEGASHGYTF
TRBV5-4	-	-	TRBJ1-1	TGTGCCAGCAGTTTCGGACTGGAAATGAACACTGAAGCTTTCTTT	CASSFGLEMNTEAFF
TRBV30	-	-	TRBJ2-1	TGTGCCTGGCGGGAGTTCTATGAGCAGTTCTTC	CAWREFYEQFF
TRBV21-1	-	-	TRBJ2-7	TGTGCCAGCAGCAAAGCAGGGGCAGGCAATTCCACCCAGTACTTC	CASSKAGAGNSTQYF
TRBV7-8	TRBD2	few	TRBJ2-2	TGTGCCAGCAGCGCTCGGACTAGCGGTAACACCGGGGAGCTGTTTTTT	CASSARTSGNTGELFF
TRBV6-6	TRBD1	-	TRBJ2-7	TGTGCCAGCAGTTACCCAGGGGGCTACGAGCAGTACTTC	CASSYPGGYEQYF